The source of this TCR beta chain is a study of cytomegalovirus exposure and HLA in healthy donors. Study-level findings and limits: A list of 164 TCR beta chains associated with cytomegalovirus was given.

The PCR contained 60 Vbeta and 13 Jbeta primers. Some clones are missing from TCRdb's copy, which holds only in-frame ones; the method was immunoSEQ multiplex PCR. The table records fewer than 110,000 clones, roughly 87% of them present only once. A word on this clone: Its cognate antigen is unknown.

Input material: PBMCs. The clonotype originates from a man aged 25-40 years in good health and CMV-seropositive.

The CDR3 coding sequence is TGTGCCAGCAGCCGGGGGACGTCTAGCTCCTACGAGCAGTACTTC. Protein sequence: CASSRGTSSSYEQYF. The rearrangement joins TRBV5-4 to TRBJ2-7; weak D call: TRBD2 (6 bases). Trimming shortened V by 4 bases and J by 0 bases, and 14 bases separated the two germline ends. Germline CDR1 and CDR2: SGHNT and YYREEE (reference sequence). The CDR3 sequence is 15 residues long.